This T cell receptor (beta chain) emerged from a study of T-cell reconstitution after alpha-beta-depleted transplantation in children. The V end lost 3 bases, the J end lost 4 bases, and 17 bases lay between the germline ends. There are 16 residues in the CDR3. The germline V gene has CDR1 SEHNR and CDR2 FQNEAQ (reference sequence). Researchers prepared the TCRbeta library using unique molecular identifiers, the study reports. One entry per CDR3 protein, called by TCRdb with MiXCR from the PCR reads. The table shows approximately 500,000 distinct CDR3 sequences, with 25% to 30% occurring only once. Points from the study as a whole: Some patients owed their high day-60 TCRbeta diversity to surviving recipient T cells and thymic progenitors. About two months after transplant, alpha-beta T cells reportedly came from several hundred expanded graft clones.

This clonotype was counted only a few times. Its antigen is unidentified. This chain connects TRBV7-9 to TRBJ2-3; tentatively, D is TRBD1 or TRBD2 (5 bases each). The sequenced sample was PBMCs, obtained before TCRalphabeta/CD19-depleted stem cell transplant. This TCR came from a boy under two years old with Wiskott-Aldrich syndrome, due to receive a stem cell transplant. CDR3 bases: TGTGCCAGCAGCTTCACGGGGAGTCTAGGGGCAGATACGCAGTATTTT. Residues: CASSFTGSLGADTQYF.